The 8 T cell receptor beta chains below all came from one sample that was sequenced in a study of shared clonotypes between healthy human individuals. Terminally differentiated effector memory CD45RA+ cells were excluded from the naive CD8 cells, which were CD45RO-negative and positively selected for CCR7. Sequencing used immunoSEQ multiplex PCR; TCRdb keeps in-frame clones, though not all of them. The table includes about 2.1 million clones, 80% to 95% detected once. Sequencing was performed on naive CD8+ T cells from PBMCs. The receptors originated from a young man in good health. Some clones in this sample may be carry-over from other donors' samples.

The V gene is TRBV19, the J gene TRBJ2-1, with TRBD2 identical over 7 bases. J was trimmed by 2 bases and V by 10 bases; bases with no gene match: 8. The CDR3 has 14 residues. Germline V gene sequence: CDR1 LNHDA, CDR2 SQIVND (reference sequence). Here the CDR3 reads CAILRGVPYNEQFF. Written as DNA, the CDR3 is TGTGCCATCCTTCGGGGGGTACCCTACAATGAGCAGTTCTTC. Based on the CDR3 plus reference TRBV19 and TRBJ2-1, the full variable domain is DGGITQSPKYLFRKEGQNVTLSCEQNLNHDAMYWYRQDPGQGLRLIYYSQIVNDFQKGDIAEGYSVSREKKESFPLTVTSAQKNPTAFYLCAILRGVPYNEQFFGPGTRLTVL.

V usage is TRBV11-2 and J usage is TRBJ2-1, with D perhaps TRBD1 or TRBD2 (5 bases each). This CDR3 is 15 amino acids long. From germline, CDR1 is SGHAT and CDR2 FQNNGV. Trimming removed 5 bases at V and 6 bases at J, with 17 bases between. CDR3 nucleotide sequence: TGTGCCAGCAGCGCTAGTGGGGGTTTTTCCAATGAGCAGTTCTTC. Protein product: CASSASGGFSNEQFF.

The chain has TRBV15 and TRBJ1-4; the D is unclear. This CDR3 contains 15 residues. V lost 8 bases and J 2 bases, leaving 15 bases between the germline ends. The germline gives CDR1 LNHNV, CDR2 YYDKDF (reference sequence). Written as DNA, the CDR3 is TGTGCCACCTCCCGCGGAGGGTCGACTAATGAAAAACTGTTTTTT. It encodes CATSRGGSTNEKLFF.

The genes are TRBV27 and TRBJ2-7, with D maybe TRBD2 (5 bases). The V and J ends lost 3 bases and 4 bases respectively, with 10 bases between them. The CDR3 length is 13 residues. Germline V gene data show CDR1 as MNHEY and CDR2 as SMNVEV (reference sequence). The CDR3: CASSFGIQYEQYF. CDR3 DNA sequence: TGTGCCAGCAGTTTCGGGATCCAATACGAGCAGTACTTC.

The CDR3 loop reads CASSWRIGNTGELFF. The CDR3 DNA reads as TGTGCCAGCAGTTGGAGGATAGGGAACACCGGGGAGCTGTTTTTT. J is TRBJ2-2 and V is TRBV27, with D possibly TRBD2 on 5 matching bases. Germline V lookup: CDR1 MNHEY, CDR2 SMNVEV (reference sequence). Trimming removed 4 bases from V and 1 base from J, with 10 bases in between. This CDR3 region has 15 residues.

V gene TRBV27 combines with J gene TRBJ2-1; D unresolved. Trimming took off 6 bases at V and 0 bases at J, with 15 bases between the two ends. This CDR3 region has 16 residues. From germline, CDR1 is MNHEY and CDR2 SMNVEV (reference sequence). This CDR3 reads CASSSRLENSYNEQFF. The CDR3 nucleotides read TGTGCCAGCAGCTCACGACTTGAGAACTCCTACAATGAGCAGTTCTTC.

The chain is built from TRBV19 and TRBJ2-7; possible D gene TRBD2, 6 bases. Germline V gene data show CDR1 as LNHDA and CDR2 as SQIVND (reference sequence). V dropped 3 bases and J dropped 3 bases, with 12 bases sitting between them. CDR3 length: 14 amino acids. In DNA, the CDR3 is TGTGCCAGTAGTATGCCCGGAGGGGACTACGAGCAGTACTTC. It yields the protein CASSMPGGDYEQYF.

This chain's CDR3 is CASSAAGGEQFF. CDR3 sequence (DNA): TGTGCCAGCAGCGCAGCGGGAGGCGAGCAGTTCTTC. The chain uses TRBV7-9 and TRBJ2-1, with TRBD2 matching over 9 bases. The CDR3 is made up of 12 amino acids. CDR1 is SEHNR and CDR2 is FQNEAQ in the germline V gene (reference sequence). V was pared by 5 bases and J by 10 bases, with 3 bases of the junction left unmatched. Combining the CDR3 with reference TRBV7-9 and TRBJ2-1 gives the whole variable domain DTGVSQNPRHKITKRGQNVTFRCDPISEHNRLYWYRQTLGQGPEFLTYFQNEAQLEKSRLLSDRFSAERPKGSFSTLEIQRTEQGDSAMYLCASSAAGGEQFFGPGTRLTVL.